This is a list of T cell receptor beta chains from one sample in a study of CD8+ T cells in alopecia areata. This table comes from immunoSEQ multiplex PCR, and its TCRdb copy is limited to in-frame clones, with some not included. The table has under 250,000 clones, around 62% seen once. The sample here was CD4+ T cells sorted from blood, taken at week 0. The receptors come from a human donor with alopecia areata. Both conserved end residues are part of each CDR3. Each record gives: CDR3 protein, CDR3 DNA, CDR3 length, J gene, V gene, clone size, D gene. The D gene is left open where the match is weak. Clone size is shown for a subset of rows, as once, few, many or a class of expanded clone.

CASSQDTSGNTIYF,TGTGCCAGCAGCCAAGATACGAGCGGAAACACCATATATTTT,14,TRBJ1-3,TRBV14,few,-
CASSLAQGLNSPLHF,TGTGCCAGCAGCTTAGCGCAGGGCCTTAATTCACCCCTCCACTTT,15,TRBJ1-6,TRBV7-2,-,-
CASSYRASEQYF,TGTGCCAGCAGTTACAGGGCCTCCGAGCAGTACTTC,12,TRBJ2-7,TRBV6-6,-,-
CASTMTGITEAFF,TGTGCCAGCACGATGACAGGGATCACTGAAGCTTTCTTT,13,TRBJ1-1,TRBV18,-,TRBD1
CAWREAFGNQPQHF,TGTGCCTGGAGAGAAGCATTCGGCAATCAGCCCCAGCATTTT,14,TRBJ1-5,TRBV30,-,-
CAWSRTSGRAGTQYF,TGTGCCTGGAGTCGTACTAGCGGGAGGGCCGGTACGCAGTATTTT,15,TRBJ2-3,TRBV30,-,TRBD2
CASSEGWNTEAFF,TGTGCCAGCAGTGAGGGGTGGAACACTGAAGCTTTCTTT,13,TRBJ1-1,TRBV2,-,-
CSVVGGMNTEAFF,TGCAGCGTTGTGGGAGGGATGAACACTGAAGCTTTCTTT,13,TRBJ1-1,TRBV29-1,-,-
CSARRGAEQFF,TGCAGTGCTAGGCGGGGCGCTGAGCAGTTCTTC,11,TRBJ2-1,TRBV20-1,-,-
CASSIQTWSNKDTQYF,TGTGCCAGCAGCATCCAGACTTGGTCAAACAAGGATACGCAGTATTTT,16,TRBJ2-3,TRBV7-8,once,-
CASSSSLNTEAFF,TGTGCCAGCAGTTCCTCTTTGAACACTGAAGCTTTCTTT,13,TRBJ1-1,TRBV27,-,-
CASSLARAATYSYEQYF,TGTGCCAGCAGCTTAGCGAGGGCAGCGACTTACTCCTACGAGCAGTACTTC,17,TRBJ2-7,TRBV7-2,few,-
CASSDWDEAFF,TGTGCCAGCAGTGATTGGGATGAAGCTTTCTTT,11,TRBJ1-1,TRBV6-1,-,-
CASSDLAGGTQYF,TGTGCCAGCAGTGACCTAGCGGGAGGGACCCAGTACTTC,13,TRBJ2-5,TRBV2,few,TRBD2
CASSEVGQVRYGYTF,TGTGCCAGCAGTGAAGTCGGACAGGTGCGCTATGGCTACACCTTC,15,TRBJ1-2,TRBV2,-,TRBD1
CASSTSTGDTQYF,TGTGCCAGTAGTACCAGCACGGGAGATACGCAGTATTTT,13,TRBJ2-3,TRBV19,few,-
CASSNRVGGNEQFF,TGTGCCAGCAGCAACAGGGTGGGGGGCAATGAGCAGTTCTTC,14,TRBJ2-1,TRBV5-4,-,-
CASSWGDRTGPAF,TGTGCCAGCAGCTGGGGGGATCGGACGGGACCAGCCTTC,13,TRBJ2-4,TRBV7-9,-,-
CSVGQGQGYESYTF,TGCAGCGTTGGTCAGGGACAGGGGTATGAGAGCTACACCTTC,14,TRBJ1-2,TRBV29-1,few,TRBD1
CAWSVPGGYNEQFF,TGTGCCTGGAGTGTACCCGGAGGGTACAATGAGCAGTTCTTC,14,TRBJ2-1,TRBV30,-,-
CSVESPSGPRDTQYF,TGCAGCGTTGAAAGTCCTAGCGGGCCAAGAGATACGCAGTATTTT,15,TRBJ2-3,TRBV29-1,few,TRBD2
CAYSRGARGYTF,TGTGCCTATTCCAGGGGGGCTCGAGGCTACACCTTC,12,TRBJ1-2,TRBV30,-,TRBD1
CASRNPLTKNIQYF,TGTGCCAGCAGGAACCCACTGACCAAAAACATTCAGTACTTC,14,TRBJ2-4,TRBV2,few,-
CASSFSGTDTQYF,TGTGCCAGCAGCTTCAGCGGCACAGATACGCAGTATTTT,13,TRBJ2-3,TRBV7-2,-,-
CASSPGTYEQYF,TGTGCCAGCAGCCCAGGTACCTACGAGCAGTACTTC,12,TRBJ2-7,TRBV7-3,once,-
CASSGASLGVEQYF,TGTGCCAGCAGCGGGGCCTCCCTCGGCGTCGAGCAGTACTTC,14,TRBJ2-7,TRBV7-9,-,-
CASSLGEDRGFYSPLHF,TGTGCCAGCAGCCTAGGAGAGGACAGGGGTTTTTATTCACCCCTCCACTTT,17,TRBJ1-6,TRBV5-4,-,TRBD1
CASSQDPGGGETQYF,TGTGCCAGCAGCCAAGACCCCGGAGGGGGAGAGACCCAGTACTTC,15,TRBJ2-5,TRBV4-1,-,-
CASSSSINTEAFF,TGTGCCAGCAGCTCTAGTATAAACACTGAAGCTTTCTTT,13,TRBJ1-1,TRBV5-4,-,-
CASSYTGLGTPLHF,TGTGCCAGCAGTTATACGGGACTCGGAACACCCCTCCACTTT,14,TRBJ1-6,TRBV6-5,few,-
CSVTSNTEAFF,TGCAGCGTTACATCGAACACTGAAGCTTTCTTT,11,TRBJ1-1,TRBV29-1,-,-
CAWSTGHYQPQHF,TGTGCCTGGAGTACCGGACATTATCAGCCCCAGCATTTT,13,TRBJ1-5,TRBV30,few,-
CASNPGQGHQPQHF,TGTGCCAGCAACCCTGGACAGGGCCATCAGCCCCAGCATTTT,14,TRBJ1-5,TRBV7-8,few,TRBD1
CASSVVGGTRYNEQFF,TGTGCCAGCAGCGTAGTGGGCGGGACTCGTTACAATGAGCAGTTCTTC,16,TRBJ2-1,TRBV9,few,-
CASSLFGSTEAFF,TGTGCCAGCAGTTTATTTGGTAGCACTGAAGCTTTCTTT,13,TRBJ1-1,TRBV27,-,-
CSVKRSDPNTGELFF,TGCAGCGTTAAACGGTCCGACCCGAACACCGGGGAGCTGTTTTTT,15,TRBJ2-2,TRBV29-1,few,-
CASSLEQTRKETQYF,TGTGCCAGCAGCTTAGAACAGACCCGAAAAGAGACCCAGTACTTC,15,TRBJ2-5,TRBV7-9,-,-